Listed here are 21 T cell receptor beta chains from one sample, sequenced in a study of cytotoxic CD8 clonotypes in ibrutinib-treated CLL. TCRdb keeps only in-frame clones here, not all; method: immunoSEQ multiplex PCR. The table has 100,000 to 150,000 clones, 70% to 90% seen once. The starting material was PBMCs, obtained after 24 months of ibrutinib treatment. These receptors all come from a human donor with chronic lymphocytic leukemia.

This clone was observed once. J is TRBJ2-7 and V is TRBV6-1, with a weak D call TRBD2 (6 bases). Germline lookup yields CDR1 MNHNS and CDR2 SASEGT. This CDR3 contains 15 residues. The V end lost 3 bases, the J end lost 7 bases, and 19 bases lay between the germline ends. This CDR3 reads CASSEPAGVKWEQYF. CDR3 DNA sequence: TGTGCCAGCAGTGAGCCAGCGGGCGTAAAATGGGAGCAGTACTTC.

The gene calls are TRBV28 and TRBJ1-4; D not resolved. Germline V gene sequence: CDR1 MDHEN, CDR2 SYDVKM. V shed 3 bases and J shed 0 bases, with 5 bases lying between them. This CDR3 region has 14 residues. CDR3 region: CASSFSPTNEKLFF. The CDR3 region has the DNA TGTGCCAGCAGTTTTTCACCAACTAATGAAAAACTGTTTTTT.

The gene calls are TRBV7-2 and TRBJ2-3; D is perhaps TRBD2 (5 bases). The CDR3 loop spans 16 amino acids. Trimming took off 2 bases at V and 5 bases at J, with 17 bases between the two ends. Germline V gives CDR1 SGHTA, CDR2 FQGNSA. The CDR3 bases are TGTGCCAGCAGCTTACGAGGGAGTGGGGTTGGAGATACGCAGTATTTT. Translated: CASSLRGSGVGDTQYF.

The CDR3 sequence is CASSQGQGTDTQYF. CDR3 bases: TGTGCCAGTAGCCAAGGACAGGGCACAGATACGCAGTATTTT. The gene calls are TRBV19 and TRBJ2-3; TRBD1 matches 7 bases. The junction had 4 bases not matched to a gene; V was cut back by 6 bases and J by 1 base. Germline CDR1 and CDR2: LNHDA and SQIVND (reference sequence). There are 14 residues in the CDR3.

The chain employs TRBV29-1 and TRBJ2-3; D unclear. Trimming removed 5 bases at V and 0 bases at J, with 6 bases between. Germline V CDR1 and CDR2: SQVTM, ANQGSEA. The CDR3 contains 12 residues. The CDR3 spells CSVIQSTDTQYF. The DNA for the CDR3 is TGCAGCGTTATTCAAAGCACAGATACGCAGTATTTT.

This sequence joins TRBV7-2 and TRBJ2-1; no clear D gene. V gave up 0 bases and J gave up 7 bases, with 4 bases separating them. This CDR3 contains 12 residues. Germline V CDR1 and CDR2: SGHTA, FQGNSA. CDR3: CASSLARNEQFF. For the CDR3, the DNA is TGTGCCAGCAGCTTAGCGCGGAATGAGCAGTTCTTC.

This chain joins TRBV6-6 and TRBJ2-2; 8 bases align to TRBD2. With 6 bases clipped from V and 2 bases from J, the junction kept 5 bases outside the gene matches. From germline, CDR1 is MNHNY and CDR2 SVGAGI (reference sequence). This CDR3 is built from 15 residues. The CDR3 spells CASRTSGSNTGELFF. The CDR3 nucleotides are TGTGCCAGCAGGACAAGCGGGAGTAACACCGGGGAGCTGTTTTTT.

The gene calls are TRBV7-2 and TRBJ1-2; D gene ambiguous. Trimming took 5 bases from V and 4 from J, leaving 14 bases between them. Germline lookup yields CDR1 SGHTA and CDR2 FQGNSA. The CDR3 extends over 14 amino acids. CDR3 in amino acids: CASSLPGQTYGYTF. CDR3 sequence (DNA): TGTGCCAGCAGCCTCCCCGGGCAGACCTATGGCTACACCTTC.

The rearrangement links TRBV19 to TRBJ1-4; 9 bases line up with TRBD1. Losses at the gene ends were 4 bases for V and 6 bases for J; bases not matched to a gene: 6. This CDR3 is 15 amino acids long. Germline V gene data show CDR1 as LNHDA and CDR2 as SQIVND (reference sequence). CDR3 bases: TGTGCCAGTAGTAAAATACAGGGGGCGTATGAAAAACTGTTTTTT. Translating it yields CASSKIQGAYEKLFF.

This clone was observed a handful of times. The chain combines TRBV30 with TRBJ1-1; 9 nucleotides line up with TRBD1. The CDR3 length is 14 residues. CDR1 is GTSNPN, CDR2 SVGIG, per germline (reference sequence). Unmatched junction bases numbered 9, after V lost 5 bases and J lost 5 bases. The CDR3 loop reads CAWGTGQGKTEAFF. The CDR3 DNA reads as TGTGCCTGGGGAACGGGACAGGGAAAAACTGAAGCTTTCTTT.

There are a few counts of this clone. The rearrangement joins TRBV6-4 to TRBJ2-2; D is possibly TRBD1 (5 bases). V was pared by 4 bases and J by 1 base, with 10 bases between. The CDR3 runs 15 residues. The germline V gene has CDR1 MRHNA and CDR2 SNTAGT. This chain's CDR3 is CASSAQGQNTGELFF. Written as DNA, the CDR3 is TGTGCCAGCAGTGCCCAGGGCCAGAACACCGGGGAGCTGTTTTTT.

This chain uses TRBV18 with TRBJ2-3, with TRBD1 matching over 7 bases. The CDR3 spans 15 residues. CDR1 is KGHSH and CDR2 is LQKENI in the germline V gene. The junction had 5 bases not matched to a gene; V was cut back by 4 bases and J by 1 base. The CDR3 sequence: CASSRRDRGTDTQYF. CDR3 DNA sequence: TGTGCCAGCTCACGCCGGGACAGAGGCACAGATACGCAGTATTTT.

The V gene is TRBV5-8, the J gene TRBJ2-1, with D perhaps TRBD2 (7 bases). V was cut by 4 bases and J by 4 bases, with 12 bases left in between. Germline CDR1 and CDR2: SGHTS and YDEGEE. The CDR3 covers 14 residues. The CDR3 loop is CASSRRGRYNEQFF. As DNA, the CDR3 is TGTGCCAGCAGCCGGCGGGGGCGGTACAATGAGCAGTTCTTC.

The chain carries TRBV5-6 and TRBJ2-7; TRBD1 agrees at 7 bases. The ends lost 3 bases at V and 0 bases at J; junction bases unmatched: 6. Germline V gene sequence: CDR1 SGHDT, CDR2 YYEEEE. The CDR3 has 15 amino acids. The CDR3 is CASSWGTDFSYEQYF. The CDR3 bases are TGTGCCAGCAGCTGGGGGACAGACTTCTCCTACGAGCAGTACTTC.

This chain joins TRBV4-2 and TRBJ1-2; 7 positions agree with TRBD1. Trimming at V came to 6 bases and at J to 0 bases, leaving 7 bases not matched to a gene. The CDR3 is 15 residues long. Germline V gene lookup returns CDR1 LGHNA and CDR2 YNFKEQ. CDR3 nucleotides: TGTGCCAGCAGGTACACAGGGGAAACTAACTATGGCTACACCTTC. This sequence encodes CASRYTGETNYGYTF.

The chain carries TRBV27 and TRBJ2-5; D is uncertain. The CDR3 is 16 amino acids. Germline lookup yields CDR1 MNHEY and CDR2 SMNVEV (reference sequence). V gave up 2 bases and J gave up 2 bases, with 15 bases separating them. The CDR3 reads CASSLGLGRAQETQYF. CDR3 nucleotides: TGTGCCAGCAGTTTAGGCCTGGGAAGGGCGCAAGAGACCCAGTACTTC.

The V and J genes are TRBV28 and TRBJ2-2; D is uncertain. The CDR3 extends over 16 amino acids. CDR1 is MDHEN, CDR2 SYDVKM, per germline. Trimming removed 8 bases at V and 6 bases at J, with 22 bases between. The CDR3 sequence: CASLRGATSTPGELFF. DNA for the CDR3: TGTGCCAGCCTTCGCGGAGCCACCTCAACACCCGGGGAGCTGTTTTTT. Full variable domain (rest looked up from reference TRBV28 and TRBJ2-2): DVKVTQSSRYLVKRTGEKVFLECVQDMDHENMFWYRQDPGLGLRLIYFSYDVKMKEKGDIPEGYSVSREKKERFSLILESASTNQTSMYLCASLRGATSTPGELFFGEGSRLTVL.

The chain combines TRBV6-5 with TRBJ2-1; D is ambiguous. Trimming removed 0 bases from V and 0 bases from J, with 9 bases in between. Germline values: CDR1 MNHEY, CDR2 SVGAGI. This CDR3 region has 16 residues. CDR3 residues: CASSYSRSSSYNEQFF. The CDR3 DNA sequence: TGTGCCAGCAGTTACTCGAGAAGCAGCTCCTACAATGAGCAGTTCTTC.

The chain uses TRBV2 and TRBJ1-1, with D tentatively TRBD1 (6 bases). The CDR3 runs 14 residues. Trimming removed 6 bases from V and 10 bases from J, with 21 bases in between. From germline, CDR1 is SNHLY and CDR2 FYNNEI. The CDR3 spells CASSGGLSHWRAFF. The CDR3 coding sequence is TGTGCCAGCAGCGGGGGGCTATCCCATTGGCGAGCTTTCTTT.

The chain has TRBV21-1 and TRBJ1-5; whether TRBD1, the table's D call, matches the DNA was not checked. TRBV21-1 is given as a pseudogene. This CDR3 is built from 19 residues. CDR3 sequence: CASSARSRQTGYRNQPQHF. The DNA of the CDR3 is TGTGCCAGCAGCGCCCGATCTAGACAGACAGGGTATAGGAATCAGCCCCAGCATTTT.

This CDR3 reads CASSERGGGAADTQYF. CDR3 nucleotide sequence: TGTGCCAGCAGTGAACGTGGCGGGGGGGCTGCGGATACGCAGTATTTT. The chain joins TRBV2 to TRBJ2-3, with 9 bases that match TRBD2. Germline V CDR1 and CDR2: SNHLY, FYNNEI. The CDR3 sequence is 16 residues long. The trim removed 2 bases at V and 6 bases at J, leaving 9 bases unmatched.